This TCR beta chain was identified in a study of response to subunit inactivated influenza vaccine. General study points: Authors suggested few new T cells are recruited by each seasonal influenza vaccination.

The V gene end was trimmed by 2 bases and the J gene end by 3 bases; junction bases not matched to a gene: 3. The CDR3 runs to 15 residues. The table lists this clonotype with a few counts. The antigen is not known. A single record per CDR3 protein comes from TCRdb applying MiXCR to the RT-PCR reads. Of 500,000 to 600,000 distinct CDR3 sequences listed, approximately 13% are singletons. The TCR was taken from a man in his forties or fifties who received an inactivated influenza vaccine. The sample was PBMCs from blood, taken 40 to 50 days after vaccination. The chain has TRBV12-3 or TRBV12-4 and TRBJ2-7, with 11 bases aligning to TRBD2. In DNA form, the CDR3 reads TGTGCCAGCAGTTTAAGTACTAGCGGGAGCTACGAGCAGTACTTC. This gives the protein CASSLSTSGSYEQYF.